These 16 T cell receptor beta chains were all obtained from the same sample, sequenced in a study of blood T cell repertoires in COVID-19. Generated by immunoSEQ multiplex PCR, the TCRdb table keeps only in-frame clones and is missing some. The top ten hold less than 5.5% of the sample, which has about 320,000 clones, around nine tenths seen once. Sequences were obtained from PBMCs or T cells enriched from blood (not recorded which). These receptors all come from a man aged 25 to 40 who had recovered from COVID-19.

V is TRBV10-3 and J is TRBJ2-3, with D tentatively TRBD2 (5 bases). The V end lost 6 bases, the J end lost 0 bases, and 16 bases lay between the germline ends. Looked up from germline, CDR1 is ENHRY and CDR2 is SYGVKD. The CDR3 is made up of 16 amino acids. In DNA, the CDR3 is TGTGCCATCAGCGCAGTTCGCCGGGGTAGCACAGATACGCAGTATTTT. This translates into CAISAVRRGSTDTQYF.

The chain links TRBV3-1 (or the pseudogene TRBV3-2) to TRBJ1-4, with a weak D call TRBD1 (6 bases). CDR3 size: 15 residues. Germline CDR1 is LGHDT and CDR2 is YNNKEL (reference sequence). Deletions cut 4 bases from V and 5 bases from J, with 14 bases between. The DNA for the CDR3 is TGTGCCAGCAGCCCGAGACAGGTCCAAAATGAAAAACTGTTTTTT. This encodes CASSPRQVQNEKLFF.

J is TRBJ1-3 and V is TRBV11-2; 7 bases align to TRBD1. The V and J ends lost 0 bases and 4 bases, in that order; junction bases with no gene match: 6. Germline-derived CDR1 and CDR2 are SGHAT and FQNNGV. The CDR3 totals 16 residues. This CDR3 reads CASSLDPTGTGNTIYF. The CDR3, as DNA: TGTGCCAGCAGCTTAGACCCGACAGGGACGGGAAACACCATATATTTT. The variable domain in full, completed from reference TRBV11-2 and TRBJ1-3, reads EAGVAQSPRYKIIEKRQSVAFWCNPISGHATLYWYQQILGQGPKLLIQFQNNGVVDDSQLPKDRFSAERLKGVDSTLKIQPAKLEDSAVYLCASSLDPTGTGNTIYFGEGSWLTVV.

The chain carries TRBV28 and TRBJ2-1; no clear D. This CDR3 comprises 11 residues. V lost 2 bases and J lost 10, with 6 bases in between. CDR1 and CDR2 from the germline V gene are MDHEN and SYDVKM. The CDR3 nucleotides read TGTGCCAGCAGTTTAACAGTGGAGCAGTTCTTC. It yields the protein CASSLTVEQFF.

The V gene is TRBV11-2, the J gene TRBJ2-3; no clear D gene. The CDR3 totals 17 residues. V was shortened by 3 bases and J by 4 bases, with 20 bases between the two germline ends. Germline lookup yields CDR1 SGHAT and CDR2 FQNNGV. DNA of the CDR3: TGTGCCAGCAGCTTGTATGGTTTAGGTAGCTTCGCAGATACGCAGTATTTT. It yields the protein CASSLYGLGSFADTQYF.

The table lists this clone with a count of one. V is TRBV5-1 and J is TRBJ2-3, with D perhaps matching TRBD2 (5 bases). This CDR3 comprises 15 residues. Germline CDR1 is SGHRS and CDR2 is YFSETQ. The V and J ends lost 4 bases and 1 base respectively, with 13 bases between them. The CDR3 nucleotides are TGCGCCAGCAGCGTTAAACGGGGAGGCACAGATACGCAGTATTTT. Translated, it gives CASSVKRGGTDTQYF.

The chain uses TRBV28 and TRBJ2-7, with D perhaps matching TRBD2 (6 bases). CDR1 is MDHEN, CDR2 SYDVKM, per germline. The V end lost 1 base, the J end lost 3 bases, and 16 bases lay between the germline ends. This CDR3 is 16 amino acids long. The CDR3 DNA is TGTGCCAGCAGTTTATTACCCACCCCGGGGGACTACGAGCAGTACTTC. Translated, it gives CASSLLPTPGDYEQYF.

This clone was found once. The genes are TRBV7-3 and TRBJ2-5; tentatively, D is TRBD1 (6 bases). This CDR3 contains 15 residues. Germline V gives CDR1 SGHTA, CDR2 FQGTGA. Trimming removed 5 bases from V and 1 base from J, with 14 bases in between. The CDR3 bases are TGTGCCAGCAGCCCCACGGGACATTTCCAAGAGACCCAGTACTTC. Translation: CASSPTGHFQETQYF. The full variable domain, rest sourced from reference TRBV7-3 and TRBJ2-5, is GAGVSQTPSNKVTEKGKYVELRCDPISGHTALYWYRQSLGQGPEFLIYFQGTGAADDSGLPNDRFFAVRPEGSVSTLKIQRTERGDSAVYLCASSPTGHFQETQYFGPGTRLLVL.

This clone has a handful of counts. An end of the junction does not agree with germline; a read error may underlie this. V usage is TRBV15 and J usage is TRBJ2-7; TRBD2 aligns across 10 bases. CDR1 and CDR2 from the germline V gene are LNHNV and YYDKDF (reference sequence). The CDR3 is 13 amino acids. The CDR3 sequence: CATSRDVRTSGHF. The CDR3 bases are TGTGCCACCAGCAGAGATGTAAGGACTAGCGGACACTTC. Using reference TRBV15 and TRBJ2-7 for the parts outside the CDR3, the full variable domain is DAMVIQNPRYQVTQFGKPVTLSCSQTLNHNVMYWYQQKSSQAPKLLFHYYDKDFNNEADTPDNFQSRRPNTSFCFLDIRSPGLGDTAMYLCATSRDVRTSGHFGPGTRLTVT.

The genes are TRBV18 and TRBJ2-2; D possibly corresponds to TRBD1 (7 bases). Trimming took off 3 bases at V and 5 bases at J, with 16 bases between the two ends. The CDR3 is 16 residues long. CDR1 is KGHSH, CDR2 LQKENI, per germline. As DNA, the CDR3 is TGTGCCAGCTCACCTAACCAGGGGGGCTCAACCGGGGAGCTGTTTTTT. This gives the protein CASSPNQGGSTGELFF.

This rearrangement joins TRBV19 to TRBJ1-2, with D perhaps TRBD1 (6 bases). Trimming left V 8 bases short and J 8 bases short, with 27 bases between. Germline CDR1 reads LNHDA; CDR2 reads SQIVND (reference sequence). The CDR3 is 16 residues long. The chain's CDR3 is CASHPTKGTPNSGYTF. The CDR3 DNA reads as TGTGCCAGTCATCCTACCAAGGGGACACCAAATTCGGGCTACACCTTC.

The rearrangement uses TRBV11-2 and TRBJ2-7, with no clear D. Trimming stripped 4 bases from V and 4 bases from J, with 11 bases between. This CDR3 spans 13 amino acids. Germline V gene lookup returns CDR1 SGHAT and CDR2 FQNNGV. The CDR3 coding sequence is TGTGCCAGCAGCTCAACGACAAATTACGAGCAGTACTTC. Protein sequence: CASSSTTNYEQYF.

The chain has TRBV13 and TRBJ2-7; D possibly corresponds to TRBD1 (6 bases). CDR1 is PRHDT and CDR2 is FYEKMQ in the germline V gene (reference sequence). V dropped 4 bases and J dropped 3 bases, with 13 bases sitting between them. This CDR3 has 14 amino acids. The CDR3 sequence: CASSSDRNYYEQYF. For the CDR3, the DNA is TGTGCCAGCAGCTCAGACAGGAACTACTACGAGCAGTACTTC. The variable domain in full, with the rest retrieved from reference TRBV13 and TRBJ2-7, is AAGVIQSPRHLIKEKRETATLKCYPIPRHDTVYWYQQGPGQDPQFLISFYEKMQSDKGSIPDRFSAQQFSDYHSELNMSSLELGDSALYFCASSSDRNYYEQYFGPGTRLTVT.

The V and J genes are TRBV10-1 and TRBJ2-1; 7 nucleotides align to TRBD2. Germline CDR1 WNHNN, CDR2 SYGVQD (reference sequence). This CDR3 contains 15 residues. V shed 4 bases and J 9 bases; nucleotides not matched to a gene: 12. The CDR3 region is CASSGPRAGGSEQFF. CDR3 nucleotide sequence: TGCGCCAGCAGTGGTCCGCGCGCCGGGGGGAGTGAGCAGTTCTTC.

The chain links TRBV9 to TRBJ2-1; TRBD1 matches at 9 bases. Germline lookup yields CDR1 SGDLS and CDR2 YYNGEE. CDR3 length: 17 amino acids. The V gene end was trimmed by 1 base and the J gene end by 2 bases; junction bases not matched to a gene: 7. CDR3 coding DNA: TGTGCCAGCAGCGTACCGTCCGGGACAGGGACCTACAATGAGCAGTTCTTC. It specifies CASSVPSGTGTYNEQFF.

The rearrangement uses TRBV18 and TRBJ2-3, with 7 bases matching TRBD1. Losses at the gene ends were 1 base for V and 2 bases for J; bases not matched to a gene: 6. This CDR3 comprises 16 residues. Germline CDR1 and CDR2: KGHSH and LQKENI. CDR3 amino acids: CASSPRRQGHTDTQYF. The CDR3 DNA sequence: TGTGCCAGCTCACCACGTAGACAGGGCCACACAGATACGCAGTATTTT.